This T cell receptor (beta chain) came from a study of blood T cell repertoires in COVID-19. Study-level information: Samples taken during acute and convalescent COVID-19 were collected in the United States, Italy and Spain. Nucleic acid was either cDNA or gDNA, and it came from T cells, B-cell-depleted T cells, or PBMCs.

Followed longitudinally, the Seattle patients had been enrolled during active infection. As regards this clone: The sample contains more than one DNA sequence encoding this CDR3.

V shed 3 bases and J shed 8 bases, with 16 bases lying between them. CDR1 is LGHDT, CDR2 YNNKEL, per germline (reference sequence). The CDR3 is 14 residues long. Authors' methods: Amplification with reference gene primers provided the estimates of nucleated cell counts. Sequenced by immunoSEQ multiplex PCR; TCRdb stores in-frame clones only, minus some. V, J and clone size were drawn from that table, and D and trimming were deduced from the DNA. The sample yields about 480,000 clones, roughly 87% seen once. The receptor was isolated from a man aged 18 to 29 with COVID-19, enrolled during active disease. Sequenced material: peripheral blood. This chain links TRBV3-1 (or the pseudogene TRBV3-2) with TRBJ1-1, with D perhaps matching TRBD1 (5 bases). CDR3 DNA sequence: TGTGCCAGCAGCCAGGGGACCGGGGGAAGCGAAGCTTTCTTT. Translation: CASSQGTGGSEAFF.